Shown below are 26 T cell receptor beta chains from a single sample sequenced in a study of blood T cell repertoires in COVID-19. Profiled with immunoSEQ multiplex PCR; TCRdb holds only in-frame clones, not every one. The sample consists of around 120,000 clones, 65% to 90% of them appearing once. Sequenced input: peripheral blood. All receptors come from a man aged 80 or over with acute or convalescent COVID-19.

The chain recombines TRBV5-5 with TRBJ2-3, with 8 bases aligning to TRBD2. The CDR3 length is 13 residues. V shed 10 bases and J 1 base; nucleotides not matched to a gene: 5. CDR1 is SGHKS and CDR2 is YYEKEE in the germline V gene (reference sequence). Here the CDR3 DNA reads TGTGCCGGGGCGGGACTAGGCACAGATACGCAGTATTTT. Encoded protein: CAGAGLGTDTQYF.

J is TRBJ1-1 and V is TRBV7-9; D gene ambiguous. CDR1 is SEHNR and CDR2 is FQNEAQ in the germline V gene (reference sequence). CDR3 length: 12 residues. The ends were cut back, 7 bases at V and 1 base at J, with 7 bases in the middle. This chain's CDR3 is CASMAANTEAFF. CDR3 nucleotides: TGTGCCAGCATGGCTGCGAACACTGAAGCTTTCTTT.

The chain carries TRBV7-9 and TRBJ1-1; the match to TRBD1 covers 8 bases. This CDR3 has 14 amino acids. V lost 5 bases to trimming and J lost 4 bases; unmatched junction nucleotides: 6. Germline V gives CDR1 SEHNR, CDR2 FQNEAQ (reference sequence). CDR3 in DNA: TGTGCCAGCAGCCTCTTGACAGGGGTCACTGAAGCTTTCTTT. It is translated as CASSLLTGVTEAFF.

The CDR3 DNA reads as TGTGCCAGCAGTGAAGGGACAGCTAACTATGGCTACACCTTC. It codes for CASSEGTANYGYTF. The V call is TRBV25-1, the J call TRBJ1-2; 7 bases are shared with TRBD1. CDR1 MGHDK and CDR2 SYGVNS come from the germline V gene. The V and J ends lost 2 bases and 0 bases, in that order; junction bases with no gene match: 0. The CDR3 spans 14 residues.

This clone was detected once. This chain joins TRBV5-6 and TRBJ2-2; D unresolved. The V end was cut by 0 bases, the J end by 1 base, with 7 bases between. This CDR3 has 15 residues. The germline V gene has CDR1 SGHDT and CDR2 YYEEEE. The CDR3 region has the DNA TGTGCCAGCAGCTTGGAGAGCCGGAACACCGGGGAGCTGTTTTTT. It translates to CASSLESRNTGELFF.

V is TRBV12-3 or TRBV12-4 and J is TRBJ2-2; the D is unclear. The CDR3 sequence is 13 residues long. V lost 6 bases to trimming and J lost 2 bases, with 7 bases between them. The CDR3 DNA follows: TGTGCCAGCAGCCTAATTAACACCGGGGAGCTGTTTTTT. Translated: CASSLINTGELFF.

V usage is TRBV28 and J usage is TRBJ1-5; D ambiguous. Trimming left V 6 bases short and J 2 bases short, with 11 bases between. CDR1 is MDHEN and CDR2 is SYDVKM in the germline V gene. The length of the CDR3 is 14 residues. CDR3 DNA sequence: TGTGCCAGCAGCGAGGTGGGTGGCAATCAGCCCCAGCATTTT. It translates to CASSEVGGNQPQHF. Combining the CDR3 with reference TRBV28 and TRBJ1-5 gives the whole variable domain DVKVTQSSRYLVKRTGEKVFLECVQDMDHENMFWYRQDPGLGLRLIYFSYDVKMKEKGDIPEGYSVSREKKERFSLILESASTNQTSMYLCASSEVGGNQPQHFGDGTRLSIL.

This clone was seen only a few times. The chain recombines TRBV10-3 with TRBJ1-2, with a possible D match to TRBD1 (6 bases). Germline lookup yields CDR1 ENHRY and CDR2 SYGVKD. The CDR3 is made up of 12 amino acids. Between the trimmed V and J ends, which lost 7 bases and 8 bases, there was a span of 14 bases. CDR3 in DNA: TGTGCCATCAACAAGAACAGGGACGGCTACACCTTC. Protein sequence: CAINKNRDGYTF.

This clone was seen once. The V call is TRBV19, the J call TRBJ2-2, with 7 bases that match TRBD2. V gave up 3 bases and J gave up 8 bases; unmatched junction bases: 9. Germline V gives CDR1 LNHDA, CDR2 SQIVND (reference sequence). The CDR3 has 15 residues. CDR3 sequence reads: CASSIGGSVSGELFF. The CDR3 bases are TGTGCCAGTAGTATCGGCGGGAGCGTCTCGGGGGAGCTGTTTTTT.

CDR3 residues: CASSRTPGGGSHSYNEQFF. The DNA of the CDR3 is TGTGCCAGCAGCCGAACTCCGGGCGGGGGGTCACACTCCTACAATGAGCAGTTCTTC. The chain combines TRBV6-6 with TRBJ2-1; 8 bases align to TRBD2. Per the germline V gene, CDR1 is MNHNY and CDR2 is SVGAGI (reference sequence). The length of the CDR3 is 19 residues. Trimming at V came to 6 bases and at J to 0 bases, leaving 16 bases not matched to a gene.

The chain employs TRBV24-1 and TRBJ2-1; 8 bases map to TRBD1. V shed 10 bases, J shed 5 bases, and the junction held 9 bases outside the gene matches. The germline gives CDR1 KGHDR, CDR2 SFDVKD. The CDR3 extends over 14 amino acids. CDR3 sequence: CATSQGALHNEQFF. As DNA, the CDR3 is TGTGCCACGAGTCAGGGGGCACTTCACAATGAGCAGTTCTTC.

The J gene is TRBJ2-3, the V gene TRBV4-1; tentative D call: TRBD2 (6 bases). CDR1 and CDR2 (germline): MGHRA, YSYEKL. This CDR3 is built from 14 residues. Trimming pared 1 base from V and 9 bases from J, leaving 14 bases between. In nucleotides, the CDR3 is TGCGCCAGCAGCCAAGCAGGGAGCGGGCAGACGCAGTATTTT. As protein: CASSQAGSGQTQYF.

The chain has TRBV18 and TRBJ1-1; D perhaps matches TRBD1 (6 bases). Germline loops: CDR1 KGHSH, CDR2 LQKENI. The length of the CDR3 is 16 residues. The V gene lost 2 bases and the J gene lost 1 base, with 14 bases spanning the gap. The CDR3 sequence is CASSPTTGTRNTEAFF. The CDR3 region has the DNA TGTGCCAGCTCACCAACAACCGGGACAAGGAACACTGAAGCTTTCTTT.

As DNA, the CDR3 is TGTGCCTGGAATAACCGCGGTTCCTACAATGAGCAGTTCTTC. Translated: CAWNNRGSYNEQFF. The rearrangement joins TRBV30 to TRBJ2-1, with D unresolved. The CDR3 consists of 14 residues. CDR1 and CDR2 from the germline V gene are GTSNPN and SVGIG (reference sequence). V was pared by 4 bases and J by 1 base, with 11 bases between.

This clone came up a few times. CDR3 bases: TGTGCCAGCAGCCTACGGGCAGGGCTGAACACTGAAGCTTTCTTT. Its protein is CASSLRAGLNTEAFF. The chain links TRBV7-2 to TRBJ1-1; TRBD1 is a possible D gene (5 bases). V was pared by 5 bases and J by 0 bases, with 13 bases between. The CDR3 has 15 amino acids. CDR1 is SGHTA and CDR2 is FQGNSA in the germline V gene.

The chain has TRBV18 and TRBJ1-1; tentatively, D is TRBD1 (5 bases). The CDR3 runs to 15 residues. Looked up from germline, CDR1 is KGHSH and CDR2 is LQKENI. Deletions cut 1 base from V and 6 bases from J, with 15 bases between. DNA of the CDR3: TGTGCCAGCTCACCACTCGTCAGGGAGGGAGCTGAAGCTTTCTTT. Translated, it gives CASSPLVREGAEAFF.

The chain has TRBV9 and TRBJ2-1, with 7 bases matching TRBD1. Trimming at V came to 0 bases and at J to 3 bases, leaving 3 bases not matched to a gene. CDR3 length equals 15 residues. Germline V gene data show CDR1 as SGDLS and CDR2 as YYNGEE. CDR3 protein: CASSVGDSLYNEQFF. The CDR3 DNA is TGTGCCAGCAGCGTAGGGGACAGTCTCTACAATGAGCAGTTCTTC.

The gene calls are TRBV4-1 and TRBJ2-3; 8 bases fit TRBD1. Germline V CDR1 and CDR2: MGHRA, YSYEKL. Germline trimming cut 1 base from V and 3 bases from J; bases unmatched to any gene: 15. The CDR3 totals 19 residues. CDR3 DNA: TGCGCCAGCAGCCAAGGCTATCCCGGGACAGGAGGAGGTACAGATACGCAGTATTTT. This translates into CASSQGYPGTGGGTDTQYF.

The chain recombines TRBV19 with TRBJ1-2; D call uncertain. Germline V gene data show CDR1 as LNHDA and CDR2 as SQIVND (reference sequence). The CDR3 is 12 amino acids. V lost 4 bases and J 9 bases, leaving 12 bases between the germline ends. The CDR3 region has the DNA TGTGCCAGTAGTAGTCAGGCTCTCCGCTACACCTTC. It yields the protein CASSSQALRYTF. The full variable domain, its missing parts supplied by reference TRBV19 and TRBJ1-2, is DGGITQSPKYLFRKEGQNVTLSCEQNLNHDAMYWYRQDPGQGLRLIYYSQIVNDFQKGDIAEGYSVSREKKESFPLTVTSAQKNPTAFYLCASSSQALRYTFGSGTRLTVV.

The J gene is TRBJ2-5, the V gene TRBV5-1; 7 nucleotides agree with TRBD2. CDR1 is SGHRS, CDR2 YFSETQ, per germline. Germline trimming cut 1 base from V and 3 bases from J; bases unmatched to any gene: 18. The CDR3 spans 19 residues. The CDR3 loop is CASSLKGSGIRLMEETQYF. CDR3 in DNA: TGCGCCAGCAGCTTGAAGGGCAGCGGGATACGATTGATGGAAGAGACCCAGTACTTC.

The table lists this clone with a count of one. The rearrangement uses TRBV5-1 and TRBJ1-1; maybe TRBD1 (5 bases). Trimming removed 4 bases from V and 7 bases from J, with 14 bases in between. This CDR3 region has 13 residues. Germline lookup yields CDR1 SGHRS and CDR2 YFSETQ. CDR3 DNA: TGCGCCAGCAGCCCCCAGGGCCCTAGTGAAGCTTTCTTT. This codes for CASSPQGPSEAFF.

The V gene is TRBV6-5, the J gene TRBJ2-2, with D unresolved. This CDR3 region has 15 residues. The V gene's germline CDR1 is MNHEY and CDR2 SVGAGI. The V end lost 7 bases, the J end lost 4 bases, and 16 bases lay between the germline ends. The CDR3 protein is CASIPIKQFTGELFF. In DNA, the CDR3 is TGTGCCAGCATCCCCATTAAACAATTCACCGGGGAGCTGTTTTTT.

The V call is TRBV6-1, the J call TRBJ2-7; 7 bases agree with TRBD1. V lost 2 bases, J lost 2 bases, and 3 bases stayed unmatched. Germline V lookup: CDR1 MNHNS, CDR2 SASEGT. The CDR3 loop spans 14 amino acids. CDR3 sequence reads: CASSEPGQTYEQYF. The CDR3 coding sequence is TGTGCCAGCAGTGAACCGGGACAGACCTACGAGCAGTACTTC.

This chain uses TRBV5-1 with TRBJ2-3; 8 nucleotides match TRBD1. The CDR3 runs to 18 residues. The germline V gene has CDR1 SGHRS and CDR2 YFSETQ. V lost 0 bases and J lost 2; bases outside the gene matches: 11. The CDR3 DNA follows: TGCGCCAGCAGCTTGGCACCACAGGGGGAAAGGTACACAGATACGCAGTATTTT. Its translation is CASSLAPQGERYTDTQYF.

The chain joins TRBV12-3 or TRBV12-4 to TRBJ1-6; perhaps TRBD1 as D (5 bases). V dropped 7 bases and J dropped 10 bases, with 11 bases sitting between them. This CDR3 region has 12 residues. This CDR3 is CASTSTASPLHF. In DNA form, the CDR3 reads TGTGCCAGCACGTCGACAGCGTCACCCCTCCACTTT.

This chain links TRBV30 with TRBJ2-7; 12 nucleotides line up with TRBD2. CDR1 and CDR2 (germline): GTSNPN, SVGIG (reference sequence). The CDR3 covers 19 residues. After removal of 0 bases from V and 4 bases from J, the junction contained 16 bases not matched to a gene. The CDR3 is CAWSVLHGATSGRVYEQYF. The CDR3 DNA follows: TGTGCCTGGAGTGTACTTCATGGCGCGACTAGCGGGAGAGTGTACGAGCAGTACTTC.